These 21 T cell receptor beta chains came from one sample sequenced in a study of neoadjuvant anti-PD-1 for oral cavity cancer. Profiling relied on immunoSEQ multiplex PCR, and the TCRdb table lists in-frame clones only, not all of them. The repertoire consists of under 20,000 clones, with roughly 62% occurring once and the leading ten covering 2.5% to 3%. This specimen consisted of PBMCs, obtained before nivolumab (anti-PD-1) treatment. All receptors come from a person aged 35 to 85 with oral cavity squamous cell carcinoma.

This clone was observed once. This chain uses TRBV6-1 with TRBJ2-5; the D gene could be TRBD1 or TRBD2 (5 bases each). The germline V and J ends were trimmed by 3 bases and 1 base, with 9 bases remaining between them. The CDR3 spans 14 residues. CDR1 and CDR2 (germline): MNHNS, SASEGT. This CDR3 reads CASSEGTGQETQYF. The CDR3 DNA follows: TGTGCCAGCAGTGAGGGGACGGGCCAAGAGACCCAGTACTTC.

Details on this clone: A read error may produce the germline difference seen at one junction end. The chain couples TRBV7-8 to TRBJ1-1; tentatively, D is TRBD1 (6 bases). The CDR3 has 15 residues. Germline V gene sequence: CDR1 SGHVS, CDR2 FQNEAQ. The CDR3 DNA is TGTGCCAGCAGCCTAGCGGCAGGGGCTGGGGCTGAAGCTTTCTTT. Its translation: CASSLAAGAGAEAFF.

This clone was picked up a small number of times. V and J are TRBV19 and TRBJ2-2; weak D call: TRBD1 (6 bases). Germline CDR1 is LNHDA and CDR2 is SQIVND (reference sequence). V was trimmed by 2 bases and J by 7 bases, leaving 8 bases between them. This CDR3 comprises 13 residues. In DNA, the CDR3 is TGTGCCAGTAGTATACAGGGGAACGGGGAGCTGTTTTTT. The encoded protein is CASSIQGNGELFF.

The rearrangement links TRBV29-1 to TRBJ1-1, with unresolved D. This CDR3 region has 15 residues. Germline values: CDR1 SQVTM, CDR2 ANQGSEA. Between the trimmed V and J ends, which lost 1 base and 5 bases, there was a span of 17 bases. The CDR3 coding sequence is TGCAGCGTTGAAGTTAGGCTAACCCGAGGGACTGAAGCTTTCTTT. It specifies CSVEVRLTRGTEAFF.

The V call is TRBV25-1, the J call TRBJ2-5; 7 bases agree with TRBD2. The germline CDR1 and CDR2 sequences are MGHDK and SYGVNS. J gave up 5 bases and V 3 bases, and 6 bases lay outside the gene matches. This CDR3 is built from 14 residues. The CDR3 is CASSERGSFETQYF. CDR3 coding DNA: TGTGCCAGCAGTGAGCGCGGGAGCTTTGAGACCCAGTACTTC.

This clone has a handful of counts. The gene calls are TRBV7-3 and TRBJ2-2, with no clear D. The CDR3 totals 12 residues. V was clipped by 6 bases and J by 6 bases, with 8 bases between them. The V gene's germline CDR1 is SGHTA and CDR2 FQGTGA. The DNA of the CDR3 is TGTGCCAGCAGTTTCCCTCCCGGGGAGCTGTTTTTT. Protein product: CASSFPPGELFF.

J is TRBJ1-3 and V is TRBV2, with a tentative D call TRBD1 (6 bases). The CDR3 consists of 17 residues. V gave up 6 bases and J gave up 0 bases, with 18 bases separating them. Germline-derived CDR1 and CDR2 are SNHLY and FYNNEI. The CDR3 DNA follows: TGTGCCAGCAGATACAGGGTTCAGCCAAGCTCTGGAAACACCATATATTTT. This encodes CASRYRVQPSSGNTIYF.

The genes are TRBV19 and TRBJ2-5; tentative D call: TRBD2 (5 bases). The CDR3 totals 13 residues. Germline V CDR1 and CDR2: LNHDA, SQIVND (reference sequence). V was pared by 3 bases and J by 6 bases, with 11 bases between. In nucleotides, the CDR3 is TGTGCCAGTAGTATTGAGGGAGCCAAGACCCAGTACTTC. Residues: CASSIEGAKTQYF. Full variable domain (remainder filled in from reference TRBV19 and TRBJ2-5): DGGITQSPKYLFRKEGQNVTLSCEQNLNHDAMYWYRQDPGQGLRLIYYSQIVNDFQKGDIAEGYSVSREKKESFPLTVTSAQKNPTAFYLCASSIEGAKTQYFGPGTRLLVL.

The rearrangement uses TRBV29-1 and TRBJ2-5; 8 bases match TRBD2. V was pared by 8 bases and J by 6 bases, with 14 bases of the junction left unmatched. Per the germline V gene, CDR1 is SQVTM and CDR2 is ANQGSEA. The CDR3 totals 14 residues. The CDR3: CSSFGEREQKTQYF. The CDR3 coding sequence is TGCAGCTCCTTTGGGGAGCGGGAGCAGAAGACCCAGTACTTC. The whole variable domain, filled in from reference TRBV29-1 and TRBJ2-5, reads SAVISQKPSRDICQRGTSLTIQCQVDSQVTMMFWYRQQPGQSLTLIATANQGSEATYESGFVIDKFPISRPNLTFSTLTVSNMSPEDSSIYLCSSFGEREQKTQYFGPGTRLLVL.

This chain links TRBV7-9 with TRBJ2-7, with D unclear. With 5 bases removed from V and 4 bases from J, the gap between germline ends came to 18 bases. The length of the CDR3 is 15 residues. In germline, CDR1 is SEHNR, CDR2 FQNEAQ (reference sequence). The CDR3 region has the DNA TGTGCCAGCAGCCCCCCTAAGGAACCGAATTACGAGCAGTACTTC. Its translation is CASSPPKEPNYEQYF.

This chain links TRBV7-9 with TRBJ2-7; D not certain. The germline V and J ends were trimmed by 8 bases and 6 bases, with 20 bases remaining between them. The germline V gene has CDR1 SEHNR and CDR2 FQNEAQ (reference sequence). The CDR3 contains 14 residues. The CDR3 region has the DNA TGTGCCAGCCGGTCCCCGGGCAGGTTTGGCGAGCAGTACTTC. This encodes CASRSPGRFGEQYF.

J is TRBJ2-2 and V is TRBV21-1. TRBV21-1 is labeled a pseudogene. This CDR3 region has 15 residues. DNA of the CDR3: TGTGCCAGCAGCAAAGTCTTCCAGAACACCGGGGAGCTGTTTTTT. It specifies CASSKVFQNTGELFF.

The V and J genes are TRBV10-3 and TRBJ2-7, with TRBD1 as a possible D gene (6 bases). CDR3 length equals 15 residues. The ends were cut back, 0 bases at V and 1 base at J, with 10 bases in the middle. Germline V CDR1 and CDR2: ENHRY, SYGVKD. CDR3 nucleotides: TGTGCCATCAGTGAGTCCCGACAGGCATCCTACGAGCAGTACTTC. Residues: CAISESRQASYEQYF.

The chain has TRBV27 and TRBJ2-7; D may correspond to TRBD1 or TRBD2 (5 bases each). CDR3 size: 14 residues. The germline V and J ends were trimmed by 4 bases and 5 bases, with 15 bases remaining between them. Per germline, CDR1 MNHEY and CDR2 SMNVEV (reference sequence). In nucleotides, the CDR3 is TGTGCCAGCAGTTCCCTTTCTAGGGACCACGAGCAGTACTTC. Protein: CASSSLSRDHEQYF.

V is TRBV28 and J is TRBJ1-2; TRBD1 agrees at 7 bases. The V gene end was trimmed by 10 bases and the J gene end by 3 bases; junction bases not matched to a gene: 5. The CDR3 covers 12 residues. Germline CDR1 and CDR2: MDHEN and SYDVKM. In DNA, the CDR3 is TGTGCCATCGGACAGGCGGACTATGGCTACACCTTC. It is translated as CAIGQADYGYTF.

This chain uses TRBV2 with TRBJ2-7, with unresolved D. Per the germline V gene, CDR1 is SNHLY and CDR2 is FYNNEI. Between the trimmed V and J ends, which lost 6 bases and 2 bases, there was a span of 8 bases. This CDR3 region has 12 residues. CDR3 amino acids: CASRGLAYEQYF. Here the CDR3 DNA reads TGTGCCAGCAGGGGTCTAGCCTACGAGCAGTACTTC.

This sequence joins TRBV5-4 and TRBJ2-3, with 7 bases lining up with TRBD2. Germline lookup yields CDR1 SGHNT and CDR2 YYREEE (reference sequence). The CDR3 covers 14 residues. V lost 3 bases to trimming and J lost 1 base; unmatched junction nucleotides: 2. The CDR3 sequence is CASSSLAGTDTQYF. For the CDR3, the DNA is TGTGCCAGCAGCTCTCTAGCGGGCACAGATACGCAGTATTTT.

This chain joins TRBV7-6 and TRBJ2-3; the D gene is possibly TRBD1 (6 bases). CDR1 is SGHVS, CDR2 FNYEAQ, per germline. This CDR3 is 15 amino acids long. V shed 3 bases and J shed 4 bases, with 14 bases lying between them. In nucleotides, the CDR3 is TGTGCCAGCAGCTTCTCAACAGGGATGGCAGATACGCAGTATTTT. Protein sequence: CASSFSTGMADTQYF.

The chain combines TRBV30 with TRBJ2-3, with 8 nucleotides matching TRBD2. The CDR3 totals 15 residues. The trim removed 3 bases at V and 6 bases at J, leaving 11 bases unmatched. Germline CDR1 is GTSNPN and CDR2 is SVGIG (reference sequence). The CDR3 loop is CAWSPLAGLGDTQYF. DNA of the CDR3: TGTGCCTGGAGCCCTCTAGCGGGCCTAGGGGATACGCAGTATTTT.

This chain links TRBV4-1 with TRBJ1-5, with 10 bases that match TRBD1. Germline values: CDR1 MGHRA, CDR2 YSYEKL. The V gene end was trimmed by 4 bases and the J gene end by 6 bases; junction bases not matched to a gene: 6. The CDR3 spans 15 residues. The CDR3 DNA reads TGCGCCAGCAGCCGCCAGACAGGGGGCTTTCAGCCCCAGCATTTT. Encoded protein: CASSRQTGGFQPQHF.

On this clone itself: One end of the junction does not line up with germline, which may come from a read error. The chain joins TRBV5-6 to TRBJ2-4; a possible D gene is TRBD1 (5 bases). Germline CDR1 is SGHDT and CDR2 is YYEEEE. This CDR3 is 13 amino acids long. The CDR3 nucleotides read TGTGCCAGCAGCTTGGGCAGGGCCCTCGCTCTGGACTTC. Encoded protein: CASSLGRALALDF.